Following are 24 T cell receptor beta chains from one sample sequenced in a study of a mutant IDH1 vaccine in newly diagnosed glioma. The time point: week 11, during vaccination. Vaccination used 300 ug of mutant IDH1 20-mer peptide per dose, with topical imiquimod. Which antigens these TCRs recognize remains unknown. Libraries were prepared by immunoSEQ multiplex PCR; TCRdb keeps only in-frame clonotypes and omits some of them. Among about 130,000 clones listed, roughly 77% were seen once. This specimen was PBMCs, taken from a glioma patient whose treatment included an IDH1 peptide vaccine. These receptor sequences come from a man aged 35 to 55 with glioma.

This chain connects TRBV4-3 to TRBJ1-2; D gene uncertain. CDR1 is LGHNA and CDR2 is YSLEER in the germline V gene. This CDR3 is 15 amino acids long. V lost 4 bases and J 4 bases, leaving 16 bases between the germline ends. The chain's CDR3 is CASSPHLSLGYGYTF. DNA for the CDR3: TGCGCCAGCAGCCCCCACCTCTCCCTTGGCTATGGCTACACCTTC.

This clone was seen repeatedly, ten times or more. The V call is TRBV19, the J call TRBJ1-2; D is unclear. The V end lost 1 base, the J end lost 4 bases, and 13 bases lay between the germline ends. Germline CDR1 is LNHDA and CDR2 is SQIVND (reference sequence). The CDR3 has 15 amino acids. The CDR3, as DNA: TGTGCCAGTAGTATAGTCTGGGCAGATAGCTATGGCTACACCTTC. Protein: CASSIVWADSYGYTF.

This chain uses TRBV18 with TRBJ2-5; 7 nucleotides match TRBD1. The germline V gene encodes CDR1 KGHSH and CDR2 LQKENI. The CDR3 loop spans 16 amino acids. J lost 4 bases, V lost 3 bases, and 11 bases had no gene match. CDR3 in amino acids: CASSPWDSTTLETQYF. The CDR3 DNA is TGTGCCAGCTCACCCTGGGACAGCACGACACTAGAGACCCAGTACTTC. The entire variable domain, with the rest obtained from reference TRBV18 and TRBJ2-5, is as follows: NAGVMQNPRHLVRRRGQEARLRCSPMKGHSHVYWYRQLPEEGLKFMVYLQKENIIDESGMPKERFSAEFPKEGPSILRIQQVVRGDSAAYFCASSPWDSTTLETQYFGPGTRLLVL.

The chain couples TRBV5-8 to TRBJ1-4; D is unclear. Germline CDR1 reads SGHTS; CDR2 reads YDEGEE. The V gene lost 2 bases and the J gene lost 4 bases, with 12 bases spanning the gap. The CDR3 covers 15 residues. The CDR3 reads CASSLEGGINEKLFF. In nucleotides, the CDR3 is TGTGCCAGCAGCTTAGAAGGAGGGATTAATGAAAAACTGTTTTTT. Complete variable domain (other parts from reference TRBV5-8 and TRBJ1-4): EAGVTQSPTHLIKTRGQQATLRCSPISGHTSVYWYQQALGLGLQFLLWYDEGEERNRGNFPPRFSGRQFPNYSSELNVNALELEDSALYLCASSLEGGINEKLFFGSGTQLSVL.

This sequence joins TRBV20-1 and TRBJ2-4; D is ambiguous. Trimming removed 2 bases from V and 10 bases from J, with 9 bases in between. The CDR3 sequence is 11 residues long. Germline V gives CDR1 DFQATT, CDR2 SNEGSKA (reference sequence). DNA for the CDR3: TGCAGTGCTAGACTTGACGGGATTCAGTACTTC. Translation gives CSARLDGIQYF.

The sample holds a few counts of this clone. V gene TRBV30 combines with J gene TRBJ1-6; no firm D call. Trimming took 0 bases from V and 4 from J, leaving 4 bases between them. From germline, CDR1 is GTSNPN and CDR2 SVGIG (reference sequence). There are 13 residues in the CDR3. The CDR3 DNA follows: TGTGCCTGGAGTGTACAGTATAATTCACCCCTCCACTTT. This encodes CAWSVQYNSPLHF. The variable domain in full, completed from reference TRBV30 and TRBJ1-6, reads SQTIHQWPATLVQPVGSPLSLECTVEGTSNPNLYWYRQAAGRGLQLLFYSVGIGQISSEVPQNLSASRPQDRQFILSSKKLLLSDSGFYLCAWSVQYNSPLHFGNGTRLTVT.

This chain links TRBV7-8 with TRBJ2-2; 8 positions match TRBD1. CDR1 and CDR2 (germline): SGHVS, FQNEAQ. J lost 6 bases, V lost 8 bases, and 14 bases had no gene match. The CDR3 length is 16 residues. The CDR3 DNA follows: TGTGCCAGCGCTCGAAAGGACAGGGATCTCCCCGGGGAGCTGTTTTTT. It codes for CASARKDRDLPGELFF.

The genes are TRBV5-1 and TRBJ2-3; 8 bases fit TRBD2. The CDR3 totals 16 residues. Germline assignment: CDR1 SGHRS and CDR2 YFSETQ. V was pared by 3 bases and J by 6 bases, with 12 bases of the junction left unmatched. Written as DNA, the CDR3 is TGCGCCAGCAGCTCGGAGGTTAGCGGGAATGGTGATACGCAGTATTTT. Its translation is CASSSEVSGNGDTQYF. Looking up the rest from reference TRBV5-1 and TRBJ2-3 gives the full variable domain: KAGVTQTPRYLIKTRGQQVTLSCSPISGHRSVSWYQQTPGQGLQFLFEYFSETQRNKGNFPGRFSGRQFSNSRSEMNVSTLELGDSALYLCASSSEVSGNGDTQYFGPGTRLTVL.

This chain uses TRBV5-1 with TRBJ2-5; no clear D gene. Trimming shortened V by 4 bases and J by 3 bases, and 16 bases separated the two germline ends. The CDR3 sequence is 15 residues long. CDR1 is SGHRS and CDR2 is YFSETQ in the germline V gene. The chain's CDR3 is CASSATSRVEETQYF. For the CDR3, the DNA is TGCGCCAGCAGCGCAACCTCTAGGGTGGAAGAGACCCAGTACTTC.

CDR3 protein: CASSIAGGNSNQPQHF. In DNA, the CDR3 is TGTGCCAGTAGTATAGCCGGGGGGAATAGCAATCAGCCCCAGCATTTT. The chain employs TRBV19 and TRBJ1-5; D might be TRBD1 (5 bases). The CDR3 covers 16 residues. The germline V gene has CDR1 LNHDA and CDR2 SQIVND (reference sequence). V was trimmed by 1 base and J by 0 bases, leaving 10 bases between them.

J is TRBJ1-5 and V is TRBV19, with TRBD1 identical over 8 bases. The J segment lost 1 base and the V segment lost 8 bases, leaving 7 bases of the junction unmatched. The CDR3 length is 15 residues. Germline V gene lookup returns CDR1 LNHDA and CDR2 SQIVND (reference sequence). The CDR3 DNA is TGTGCCAGTGTTGGACAGGGCCTCAGCAATCAGCCCCAGCATTTT. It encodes CASVGQGLSNQPQHF. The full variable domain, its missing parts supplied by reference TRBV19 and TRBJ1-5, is DGGITQSPKYLFRKEGQNVTLSCEQNLNHDAMYWYRQDPGQGLRLIYYSQIVNDFQKGDIAEGYSVSREKKESFPLTVTSAQKNPTAFYLCASVGQGLSNQPQHFGDGTRLSIL.

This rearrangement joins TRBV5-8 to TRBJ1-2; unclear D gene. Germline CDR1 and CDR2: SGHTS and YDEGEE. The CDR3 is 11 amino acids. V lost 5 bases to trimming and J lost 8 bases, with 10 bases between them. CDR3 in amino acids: CASSRKSGYTF. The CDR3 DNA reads TGTGCCAGCAGTCGTAAGTCGGGCTACACCTTC.

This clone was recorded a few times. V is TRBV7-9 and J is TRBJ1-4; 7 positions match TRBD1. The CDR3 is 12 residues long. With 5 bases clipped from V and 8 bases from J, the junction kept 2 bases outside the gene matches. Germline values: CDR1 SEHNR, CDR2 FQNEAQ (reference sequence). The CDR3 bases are TGTGCCAGCAGCACCAGGGGGGAAAAACTGTTTTTT. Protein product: CASSTRGEKLFF.

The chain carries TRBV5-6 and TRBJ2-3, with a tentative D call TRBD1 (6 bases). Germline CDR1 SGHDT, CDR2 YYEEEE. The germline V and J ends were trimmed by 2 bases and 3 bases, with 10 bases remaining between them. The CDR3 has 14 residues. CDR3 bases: TGTGCCAGCAGCTTCGGGCAGGGGACAGATACGCAGTATTTT. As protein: CASSFGQGTDTQYF. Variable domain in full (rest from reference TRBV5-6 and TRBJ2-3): DAGVTQSPTHLIKTRGQQVTLRCSPKSGHDTVSWYQQALGQGPQFIFQYYEEEERQRGNFPDRFSGHQFPNYSSELNVNALLLGDSALYLCASSFGQGTDTQYFGPGTRLTVL.

CDR3 coding DNA: TGTGCCAGCAGCCAAATCTGGAGGACAGTATCCTACGAGCAGTACTTC. Its translation is CASSQIWRTVSYEQYF. V is TRBV28 and J is TRBJ2-7; D is perhaps TRBD1 (6 bases). The germline V gene has CDR1 MDHEN and CDR2 SYDVKM. Trimming cost V 6 bases and J 1 base, with 19 bases left between them. CDR3 length: 16 residues. Drawing the rest from reference TRBV28 and TRBJ2-7, the complete variable domain is DVKVTQSSRYLVKRTGEKVFLECVQDMDHENMFWYRQDPGLGLRLIYFSYDVKMKEKGDIPEGYSVSREKKERFSLILESASTNQTSMYLCASSQIWRTVSYEQYFGPGTRLTVT.

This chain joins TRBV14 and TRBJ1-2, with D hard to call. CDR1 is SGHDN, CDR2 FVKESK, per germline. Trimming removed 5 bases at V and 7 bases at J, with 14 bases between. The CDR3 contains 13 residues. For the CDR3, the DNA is TGTGCCAGCAGCTTCTCTAGGTTTTCTGGCTACACCTTC. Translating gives CASSFSRFSGYTF.

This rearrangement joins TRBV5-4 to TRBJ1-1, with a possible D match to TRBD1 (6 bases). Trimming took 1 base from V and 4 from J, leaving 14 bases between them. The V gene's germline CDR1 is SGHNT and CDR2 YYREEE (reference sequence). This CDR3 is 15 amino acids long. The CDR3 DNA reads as TGTGCCAGCAGCTTGTTGACAGGTGGTCGCACTGAAGCTTTCTTT. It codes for CASSLLTGGRTEAFF.

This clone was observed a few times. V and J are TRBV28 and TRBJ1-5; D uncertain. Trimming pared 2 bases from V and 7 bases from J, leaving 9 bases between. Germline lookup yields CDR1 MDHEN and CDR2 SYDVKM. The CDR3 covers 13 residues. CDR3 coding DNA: TGTGCCAGCAGTTTAGGCGGTGAGCAGCCCCAGCATTTT. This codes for CASSLGGEQPQHF.

The CDR3 sequence: CASSDLAGVQPQHF. The CDR3 nucleotides read TGTGCCAGCAGTGACCTGGCGGGAGTCCAGCCCCAGCATTTT. The rearrangement joins TRBV6-5 to TRBJ1-5; D remains unclear. The CDR3 is 14 amino acids. Trimming took off 5 bases at V and 7 bases at J, with 15 bases between the two ends. Germline lookup yields CDR1 MNHEY and CDR2 SVGAGI.

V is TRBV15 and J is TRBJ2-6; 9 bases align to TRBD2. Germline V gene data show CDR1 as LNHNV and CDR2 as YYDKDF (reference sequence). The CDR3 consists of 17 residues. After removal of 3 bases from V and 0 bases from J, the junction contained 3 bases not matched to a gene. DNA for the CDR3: TGTGCCACCAGCAGCCTAGCGGGAAACTCTGGGGCCAACGTCCTGACTTTC. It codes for CATSSLAGNSGANVLTF.

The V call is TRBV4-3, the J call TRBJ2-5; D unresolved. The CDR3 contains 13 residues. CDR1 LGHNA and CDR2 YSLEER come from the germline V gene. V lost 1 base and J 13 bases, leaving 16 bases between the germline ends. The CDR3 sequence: CASSQAPNRKRYF. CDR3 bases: TGCGCCAGCAGCCAAGCGCCCAATCGCAAGCGGTACTTC.

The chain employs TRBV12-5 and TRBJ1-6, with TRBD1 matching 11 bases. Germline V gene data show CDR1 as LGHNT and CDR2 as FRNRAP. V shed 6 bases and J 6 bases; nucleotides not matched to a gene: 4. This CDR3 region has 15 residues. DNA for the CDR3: TGTGCTAGTGGCCTAGGACAGGGGGCTAATTCACCCCTCCACTTT. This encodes CASGLGQGANSPLHF.

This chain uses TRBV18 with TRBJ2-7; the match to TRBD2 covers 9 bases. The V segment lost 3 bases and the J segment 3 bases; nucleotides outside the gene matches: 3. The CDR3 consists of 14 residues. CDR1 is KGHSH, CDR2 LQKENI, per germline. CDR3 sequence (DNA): TGTGCCAGCTCACCCGAACTAGCGGGCTACGAGCAGTACTTC. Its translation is CASSPELAGYEQYF.

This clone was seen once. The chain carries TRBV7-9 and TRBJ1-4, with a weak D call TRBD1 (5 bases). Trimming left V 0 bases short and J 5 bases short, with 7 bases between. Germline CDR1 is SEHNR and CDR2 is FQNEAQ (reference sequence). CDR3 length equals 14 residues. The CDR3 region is CASSLAGENEKLFF. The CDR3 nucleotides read TGTGCCAGCAGCTTAGCGGGGGAGAATGAAAAACTGTTTTTT. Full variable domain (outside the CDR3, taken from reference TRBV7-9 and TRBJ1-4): DTGVSQNPRHKITKRGQNVTFRCDPISEHNRLYWYRQTLGQGPEFLTYFQNEAQLEKSRLLSDRFSAERPKGSFSTLEIQRTEQGDSAMYLCASSLAGENEKLFFGSGTQLSVL.